This paragraph reports one T cell receptor beta chain. Antigen: not known. The CDR3 is made up of 16 amino acids. Germline CDR1 MRHNA, CDR2 SNTAGT. Trimming took 3 bases from V and 5 from J, leaving 17 bases between them. This table comes from immunoSEQ multiplex PCR, and its TCRdb copy is limited to in-frame clones, with some not included. The sample records fewer than 150,000 clones, 93% being singletons. These data are taken from a study of T cell responses to AZD1222 COVID-19 vaccine. On the study more broadly: Recipients boosted at about 4 weeks or about 12 weeks are pooled.

Study results and limitations: Close to half of all spike-specific TCRs reportedly target regions of the variants that are unmutated.

This rearrangement joins TRBV6-4 to TRBJ1-5; unclear D gene. Here the sequenced sample was peripheral blood, taken on day 0 of AZD1222 vaccination. The sequence came from an adult in good health. The CDR3 loop reads CASSEPGSPLDQPQHF. The CDR3 DNA sequence: TGTGCCAGCAGTGAACCCGGGAGCCCCCTAGATCAGCCCCAGCATTTT.